One sample yielded the 5 T cell receptor beta chains listed below, sequenced in a study of tumor-infiltrating lymphocytes in oesophageal squamous cell carcinoma. TCRdb itself ran the PCR reads through MiXCR, one entry per CDR3 protein. The sample carries approximately 12,000 distinct CDR3 sequences, approximately 50% recorded once. Sequencing input: esophageal tumor tissue. Receptors were obtained from a female donor with esophageal squamous cell carcinoma.

For this clonotype: As the CDR3 is not closed by the conserved phenylalanine or tryptophan, this likely results from a read error. No DNA is shown, since the ends of the CDR3 on it are uncertain; the CDR3 is the one TCRdb lists. The CDR3 region is CASSLDGTVYGYTFGS. This sequence joins TRBV7-6 and TRBJ2-5; TRBD1 is taken as the D call from the table, unchecked against the DNA. With termini counted, the CDR3 has 16 amino acids. Germline assignment: CDR1 SGHVS and CDR2 FNYEAQ.

The chain employs TRBV6-8 and TRBJ2-1; 9 bases agree with TRBD2. V was pared by 6 bases and J by 2 bases, with 8 bases of the junction left unmatched. This CDR3 region has 16 residues. The germline V gene has CDR1 MNHGY and CDR2 SAAAGT. The CDR3 reads CASRDLAGLTYNEQFF. DNA for the CDR3: TGTGCCAGCAGAGACCTAGCGGGACTAACCTACAATGAGCAGTTCTTC.

The V gene is TRBV28, the J gene TRBJ2-6; 8 bases match TRBD1. The closer fit of TRBJ2-7 to the DNA end suggests the J call may be wrong. Germline CDR1 and CDR2: MDHEN and SYDVKM. This CDR3 spans 12 amino acids. CDR3 nucleotides: TGTGCCAGCAGCTGGACAGGGTACGAGCAGTACTTC. Translated, it gives CASSWTGYEQYF.

This chain uses TRBV12-3 or TRBV12-4 with TRBJ1-1; 9 nucleotides line up with TRBD1. The CDR3 sequence is 14 residues long. Unmatched junction bases numbered 6, after V lost 5 bases and J lost 5 bases. CDR3 amino acids: CASSRDRERTEAFF. The DNA for the CDR3 is TGTGCCAGCAGTCGGGACAGGGAGAGAACTGAAGCTTTCTTT.

This clonotype turned up a few times. Compared with germline, one end of the junction differs, possibly owing to a read error. The chain recombines TRBV7-9 with TRBJ1-6; no definite D call. The CDR3 loop spans 16 amino acids. The germline gives CDR1 SEHNR, CDR2 FQNEAQ (reference sequence). The CDR3 spells CASSLYGLADQETQYF. The DNA for the CDR3 is TGTGCTAGCAGCTTATATGGTCTAGCGGATCAAGAGACCCAGTACTTT.